The 14 T cell receptor beta chains reported below all come from one sample, sequenced in a study of cytomegalovirus exposure and HLA in healthy donors. The PCR contained 60 Vbeta and 13 Jbeta primers. Assay: immunoSEQ multiplex PCR; the TCRdb copy retains only in-frame clones and omits some. The sample has 100,000 to 150,000 clones, 77% seen once; the top ten hold 13%. Source material: PBMCs. These receptors were obtained from a woman aged 40 to 50 in good health and CMV-seropositive.

This rearrangement joins TRBV5-1 to TRBJ2-3; 8 bases align to TRBD2. The CDR3 consists of 12 residues. Losses at the gene ends were 4 bases for V and 7 bases for J; bases not matched to a gene: 2. Germline-derived CDR1 and CDR2 are SGHRS and YFSETQ. Here the CDR3 DNA reads TGCGCCAGCAGCCGGGAGGGGAATACGCAGTATTTT. Amino acids: CASSREGNTQYF.

The rearrangement links TRBV9 to TRBJ2-7, with TRBD1 identical over 11 bases. In germline, CDR1 is SGDLS, CDR2 YYNGEE. The CDR3 is 14 residues long. Trimming at V came to 3 bases and at J to 3 bases, leaving 2 bases not matched to a gene. The CDR3 loop is CASSGTGGLYEQYF. DNA for the CDR3: TGTGCCAGCAGCGGGACAGGGGGCCTCTACGAGCAGTACTTC.

This clone was picked up many times. The J gene is TRBJ2-7, the V gene TRBV25-1; 9 positions match TRBD2. V shed 8 bases and J 5 bases; nucleotides not matched to a gene: 13. Germline loops: CDR1 MGHDK, CDR2 SYGVNS. CDR3 size: 15 residues. The CDR3 sequence is CASRPAGGPSHEQYF. CDR3 nucleotides: TGTGCCAGCCGCCCCGCGGGAGGGCCTAGCCACGAGCAGTACTTC.

The chain carries TRBV28 and TRBJ1-1, with no clear D. Trimming shortened V by 5 bases and J by 2 bases, and 12 bases separated the two germline ends. Germline assignment: CDR1 MDHEN and CDR2 SYDVKM. The CDR3 length is 14 residues. The CDR3 loop reads CASSLARLNTEAFF. In DNA, the CDR3 is TGTGCCAGCAGTCTGGCGCGGCTAAACACTGAAGCTTTCTTT.

This clone has just one count. The CDR3 is CASSFSPTGGLQETQYF. As DNA, the CDR3 is TGTGCCAGCAGTTTTAGTCCGACAGGGGGCCTCCAAGAGACCCAGTACTTC. The chain uses TRBV28 and TRBJ2-5; TRBD1 aligns across 10 bases. The CDR3 is made up of 17 amino acids. Germline loops: CDR1 MDHEN, CDR2 SYDVKM. Trimming took 3 bases from V and 1 from J; bases not matched to a gene: 8.

The rearrangement joins TRBV2 to TRBJ1-1, with D possibly TRBD1 on 6 matching bases. CDR1 is SNHLY, CDR2 FYNNEI, per germline. The length of the CDR3 is 14 residues. Between the trimmed V and J ends, which lost 4 bases and 1 base, there was a span of 10 bases. CDR3 in DNA: TGTGCCAGCAGTGTTGACAGGACGAACACTGAAGCTTTCTTT. This encodes CASSVDRTNTEAFF.

The chain couples TRBV19 to TRBJ1-5; 8 nucleotides line up with TRBD1. The CDR3 has 15 residues. J lost 6 bases, V lost 0 bases, and 4 bases had no gene match. Per the germline V gene, CDR1 is LNHDA and CDR2 is SQIVND (reference sequence). This chain's CDR3 is CASSIDRGLGQPQHF. CDR3 in DNA: TGTGCCAGTAGTATAGACAGGGGGCTAGGTCAGCCCCAGCATTTT.

The V call is TRBV28, the J call TRBJ2-3, with 7 bases matching TRBD2. The CDR3 totals 18 residues. Looked up from germline, CDR1 is MDHEN and CDR2 is SYDVKM. The J segment lost 4 bases and the V segment lost 2 bases, leaving 15 bases of the junction unmatched. CDR3 sequence reads: CASSLVEASGLNADTQYF. CDR3 nucleotide sequence: TGTGCCAGCAGTTTAGTCGAGGCTAGCGGTCTGAACGCAGATACGCAGTATTTT.

This clone has only a few counts. The chain is built from TRBV5-1 and TRBJ1-4; perhaps TRBD1 as D (5 bases). V was clipped by 3 bases and J by 5 bases, with 11 bases between them. CDR3 length: 14 amino acids. Germline V CDR1 and CDR2: SGHRS, YFSETQ. CDR3 region: CASSSIGVNEKLFF. The CDR3 bases are TGCGCCAGCAGCTCGATAGGGGTGAATGAAAAACTGTTTTTT.

V is TRBV7-9 and J is TRBJ2-7; D perhaps matches TRBD1 (5 bases). Germline V gene lookup returns CDR1 SEHNR and CDR2 FQNEAQ (reference sequence). V lost 5 bases to trimming and J lost 2 bases, with 16 bases between them. There are 15 residues in the CDR3. This CDR3 reads CASSMLDSDPYEQYF. CDR3 DNA sequence: TGTGCCAGCAGCATGCTCGACAGTGATCCCTACGAGCAGTACTTC.

The rearrangement links TRBV29-1 to TRBJ2-3, with 8 bases that match TRBD2. V gave up 2 bases and J gave up 3 bases; unmatched junction bases: 7. The CDR3 spans 15 residues. Germline CDR1 and CDR2: SQVTM and ANQGSEA. CDR3 coding DNA: TGCAGCGTTGAACCACGGGGGGGGTCGACAGATACGCAGTATTTT. Its translation: CSVEPRGGSTDTQYF.

The J gene is TRBJ1-1, the V gene TRBV29-1, with D perhaps TRBD1 (5 bases). The CDR3 is 15 residues long. Trimming removed 0 bases from V and 4 bases from J, with 15 bases in between. CDR1 SQVTM and CDR2 ANQGSEA come from the germline V gene. The CDR3 reads CSVEDRGREGTEAFF. In DNA, the CDR3 is TGCAGCGTTGAAGATAGGGGCAGGGAAGGCACTGAAGCTTTCTTT.

This clone has just one count. The chain employs TRBV10-3 and TRBJ2-1; 7 bases are a match to TRBD2. The V segment lost 10 bases and the J segment 2 bases; nucleotides outside the gene matches: 11. Germline V gene data show CDR1 as ENHRY and CDR2 as SYGVKD. This CDR3 is 15 amino acids long. This CDR3 reads CATQTAGDPYNEQFF. Here the CDR3 DNA reads TGTGCCACTCAAACCGCGGGAGACCCCTACAATGAGCAGTTCTTC.

This clone showed up just once. J is TRBJ2-5 and V is TRBV7-9; TRBD2 matches 7 bases. V was pared by 3 bases and J by 1 base, with 5 bases of the junction left unmatched. Looked up from germline, CDR1 is SEHNR and CDR2 is FQNEAQ (reference sequence). The CDR3 totals 15 residues. This CDR3 is CASSLWLAVQETQYF. CDR3 bases: TGTGCCAGCAGCTTGTGGCTAGCGGTCCAAGAGACCCAGTACTTC.